These T cell receptor beta chains were read from a single sample in a study of blood T cell repertoires in COVID-19. Measured with immunoSEQ multiplex PCR; TCRdb has only the in-frame clones, and not every one. The table has about 73,000 clones, roughly 87% seen once; the top ten hold roughly 9%. Material: peripheral blood. The receptor set was obtained from a man at least 80 years old with acute or convalescent COVID-19. The CDR3 runs from the conserved cysteine through the conserved F or W. A D gene is named only where the DNA matches it firmly. Only some rows state a clone size, as once, few, many or a class for expanded clones.

d_call	v_call	clone_size	j_call	cdr3_length	cdr3_aa	cdr3_nt
TRBD1	TRBV19	NA	TRBJ2-6	16	CASSERQGTGANVLTF	TGTGCCAGTAGCGAACGACAGGGTACCGGGGCCAACGTCCTGACTTTC
TRBD1	TRBV19	NA	TRBJ1-6	15	CASSISAGGDGPLHF	TGTGCCAGTAGTATTTCGGCAGGGGGCGATGGACCCCTCCACTTT
NA	TRBV9	once	TRBJ1-3	15	CASSGYSGAGNTIYF	TGTGCCAGCAGCGGGTACTCAGGGGCTGGAAACACCATATATTTT
TRBD1	TRBV20-1	NA	TRBJ1-3	11	CSAWDSQPIYF	TGCAGTGCTTGGGACAGTCAACCCATATATTTT
TRBD1	TRBV11-2	NA	TRBJ1-4	13	CASSRTGGGKLFF	TGTGCCAGCAGTCGGACAGGGGGCGGAAAACTGTTTTTT
NA	TRBV15	NA	TRBJ2-7	12	CATSNREDEQYF	TGTGCCACCAGCAATCGGGAAGATGAGCAGTACTTC
TRBD1	TRBV7-6	NA	TRBJ1-5	15	CASSWGTDSNQPQHF	TGTGCCAGCAGCTGGGGGACAGATAGCAATCAGCCCCAGCATTTT
TRBD1	TRBV19	NA	TRBJ2-5	14	CASSPGTVQETQYF	TGTGCCAGTAGCCCGGGGACAGTACAAGAGACCCAGTACTTC
NA	TRBV27	few	TRBJ1-1	13	CASSLSPLDEAFF	TGTGCCAGCAGTTTATCTCCACTAGATGAAGCTTTCTTT
NA	TRBV6-2/TRBV6-3	NA	TRBJ1-1	15	CASSYSDRKNTEAFF	TGTGCCAGCAGTTACTCGGACAGAAAGAACACTGAAGCTTTCTTT
TRBD1	TRBV29-1	NA	TRBJ1-2	12	CSVDRGNYGYTF	TGCAGCGTGGACAGGGGGAACTACGGCTACACCTTC
NA	TRBV19	NA	TRBJ1-5	16	CASSIEGARSNQPQHF	TGTGCCAGTAGTATAGAAGGGGCTCGCAGCAATCAGCCCCAGCATTTT
NA	TRBV5-1	once	TRBJ1-3	15	CASSLGSYSGNTIYF	TGCGCCAGCAGCTTGGGCAGTTACTCTGGAAACACCATATATTTT
TRBD1	TRBV27	NA	TRBJ1-6	14	CASSEDRGPLSLHF	TGTGCCAGCAGCGAAGACAGGGGGCCCCTCTCCCTCCACTTT
TRBD1	TRBV9	NA	TRBJ2-3	15	CASSSRTGGTDTQYF	TGTGCCAGCAGCTCCCGGACAGGAGGCACAGATACGCAGTATTTT
TRBD1	TRBV19	once	TRBJ1-1	12	CASNPGQGEAFF	TGTGCCAGTAATCCCGGACAGGGTGAAGCTTTCTTT
NA	TRBV5-1	once	TRBJ1-1	14	CASSLGQRNTEAFF	TGCGCCAGCAGCTTGGGACAGAGGAACACTGAAGCTTTCTTT
NA	TRBV5-1	NA	TRBJ2-2	15	CASQARAWNTGELFF	TGCGCCAGCCAGGCCAGGGCTTGGAACACCGGGGAGCTGTTTTTT
TRBD1	TRBV19	NA	TRBJ1-5	15	CASSINAGGNQPQHF	TGTGCCAGTAGTATTAACGCAGGGGGCAACCAGCCCCAGCATTTT
NA	TRBV6-1	NA	TRBJ2-7	16	CASSEGGLISSYEQYF	TGTGCCAGCAGTGAGGGGGGATTAATTTCTTCCTACGAGCAGTACTTC
NA	TRBV5-1	NA	TRBJ2-2	15	CASSLIGVQTGELFF	TGCGCCAGCAGCTTGATCGGTGTACAGACCGGGGAGCTGTTTTTT
NA	TRBV12-3/TRBV12-4	NA	TRBJ1-1	12	CASSLAGAEAFF	TGTGCCAGCAGTTTAGCAGGGGCCGAAGCTTTCTTT
TRBD1	TRBV7-6	NA	TRBJ1-2	15	CASSLGGQGAYGYTF	TGTGCCAGCAGCTTAGGGGGACAGGGGGCCTATGGCTACACCTTC
NA	TRBV2	NA	TRBJ1-1	13	CASRTRGDTEAFF	TGTGCCAGCAGAACCAGGGGCGACACTGAAGCTTTCTTT
NA	TRBV3-1/TRBV3-2	NA	TRBJ1-1	15	CASSPLGGGRAEAFF	TGTGCCAGCAGCCCCCTGGGAGGGGGTAGGGCTGAAGCTTTCTTT
NA	TRBV4-1	NA	TRBJ1-1	15	CASSQDAGAGTEAFF	TGCGCCAGCAGCCAAGACGCTGGGGCGGGGACTGAAGCTTTCTTT
TRBD1	TRBV5-1	NA	TRBJ1-2	15	CASSSGQGPSYGYTF	TGCGCCAGCAGCTCGGGACAGGGCCCTTCCTATGGCTACACCTTC
TRBD2	TRBV3-1/TRBV3-2	NA	TRBJ2-7	15	CASSPSELAAYEQYF	TGTGCCAGCAGCCCATCGGAACTAGCGGCCTACGAGCAGTACTTC
TRBD1	TRBV12-3/TRBV12-4	few	TRBJ1-1	13	CASSSTGAPEAFF	TGTGCCAGCAGTTCCACAGGGGCCCCTGAAGCTTTCTTT
TRBD2	TRBV2	NA	TRBJ2-2	18	CASRTSGRMGALTGELFF	TGTGCCAGCAGGACTAGCGGGAGGATGGGGGCATTAACCGGGGAGCTGTTTTTT
TRBD1	TRBV10-1	NA	TRBJ2-5	15	CASSDPGQGRKTQYF	TGCGCCAGCAGTGACCCGGGACAGGGCAGGAAGACCCAGTACTTC